The next 29 T cell receptor beta chains were all read from a single sample in a study. TCRdb fed the 5' RACE reads into MiXCR, producing one record per CDR3 protein. The sample carries approximately 60,000 distinct CDR3 sequences, roughly 22% recorded once. Source material: memory CD4+ T cells sorted from a lymph node. Noted subset: memory CD4+ T cells, CD4+CD45RO+CD25-. These receptors all stem from a female donor with breast cancer.

The chain combines TRBV14 with TRBJ2-1; 7 nucleotides align to TRBD2. V trimming: 1 base; J trimming: 1 base; junction bases outside the gene matches: 7. The CDR3 length is 17 residues. Germline loops: CDR1 SGHDN, CDR2 FVKESK. The CDR3, as DNA: TGTGCCAGCAGCCAAGCTCGGGGGGAGTGGTCCTACAATGAGCAGTTCTTC. Protein sequence: CASSQARGEWSYNEQFF.

In its sample, this clonotype was seen many times. The V gene is TRBV28, the J gene TRBJ1-1; 7 bases agree with TRBD1. V trimming: 6 bases; J trimming: 2 bases; junction bases outside the gene matches: 15. Germline-derived CDR1 and CDR2 are MDHEN and SYDVKM. CDR3 size: 17 residues. CDR3 residues: CASRAMTGTRGNTEAFF. CDR3 DNA: TGTGCCAGCAGGGCTATGACAGGGACGAGGGGAAACACTGAAGCTTTCTTT.

This sequence joins TRBV4-1 and TRBJ2-1, with a tentative D call TRBD2 (7 bases). The CDR3 extends over 16 amino acids. In germline, CDR1 is MGHRA, CDR2 YSYEKL. V shed 4 bases and J shed 6 bases, with 19 bases lying between them. For the CDR3, the DNA is TGCGCCAGCAGCCCGATGGGGAGGGGGAACAGCAATGAGCAGTTCTTC. Translated: CASSPMGRGNSNEQFF.

In nucleotides, the CDR3 is TGTGCCAGCAGCTTAGTACTAGCGAGCAATGAGCAGTTCTTC. Residues: CASSLVLASNEQFF. The rearrangement links TRBV7-2 to TRBJ2-1, with TRBD2 identical over 7 bases. The V segment lost 1 base and the J segment 6 bases; nucleotides outside the gene matches: 3. This CDR3 comprises 14 residues. CDR1 SGHTA and CDR2 FQGNSA come from the germline V gene.

About this clonotype: One end of the junction is discordant with germline, which a read error may explain. The rearrangement joins TRBV29-1 to TRBJ2-3; 9 positions match TRBD2. The V gene's germline CDR1 is SQVTM and CDR2 ANQGSEA. The CDR3 is made up of 13 amino acids. CDR3 protein: CSVEAGGGDTQYF. The CDR3, as DNA: TGCAGCGTAGAAGCGGGAGGAGGAGATACGCAGTATTTT.

This clonotype was found many times. One end of the junction is discordant with germline, which a read error may explain. The genes are TRBV7-7 and TRBJ2-1; D ambiguous. The CDR3 is 13 residues long. CDR1 SSHAT and CDR2 FNYEAQ come from the germline V gene (reference sequence). In nucleotides, the CDR3 is TGTGCTAGCAGCGAGGAACCGGTAACTGAGCAGTTCTTC. Translating it yields CASSEEPVTEQFF. Looking up the rest from reference TRBV7-7 and TRBJ2-1 gives the full variable domain: GAGVSQSPRYKVTKRGQDVTLRCDPISSHATLYWYQQALGQGPEFLTYFNYEAQPDKSGLPSDRFSAERPEGSISTLTIQRTEQRDSAMYRCASSEEPVTEQFFGPGTRLTVL.

CDR3 nucleotide sequence: TGTGCCAGCACCTTGACAGGGGGCACTGAAGCTTTCTTT. This sequence encodes CASTLTGGTEAFF. The chain is built from TRBV6-6 and TRBJ1-1; TRBD1 matches at 9 bases. The germline gives CDR1 MNHNY, CDR2 SVGAGI (reference sequence). The CDR3 extends over 13 amino acids. Trimming at V came to 7 bases and at J to 4 bases, leaving 4 bases not matched to a gene.

This clonotype was observed a single time. The chain has TRBV13 and TRBJ2-2; D might be TRBD2 (6 bases). The V and J ends lost 5 bases and 3 bases respectively, with 16 bases between them. Germline loops: CDR1 PRHDT, CDR2 FYEKMQ (reference sequence). This CDR3 has 16 residues. In DNA form, the CDR3 reads TGTGCCAGCAGCCCCCCTGCTAGCGTCTACACCGGGGAGCTGTTTTTT. Residues: CASSPPASVYTGELFF.

This clonotype showed up just once. The rearrangement uses TRBV20-1 and TRBJ1-1; a weak D match, TRBD1 (5 bases). CDR3 size: 13 residues. Germline V gives CDR1 DFQATT, CDR2 SNEGSKA (reference sequence). Here the CDR3 reads CSGARNLGTEAFF. In DNA form, the CDR3 reads TGCAGCGGGGCAAGGAATTTGGGCACTGAAGCTTTCTTT.

This clonotype occurred a few times. The V call is TRBV6-1, the J call TRBJ1-5; TRBD1 matches at 7 bases. J lost 0 bases, V lost 3 bases, and 5 bases had no gene match. CDR3 length equals 16 residues. CDR1 is MNHNS and CDR2 is SASEGT in the germline V gene. DNA of the CDR3: TGTGCCAGCAGTGACCCCCACAGGGGTAGCAATCAGCCCCAGCATTTT. Encoded protein: CASSDPHRGSNQPQHF.

The V gene is TRBV6-5, the J gene TRBJ1-6, with TRBD1 matching 10 bases. This CDR3 has 17 amino acids. Germline CDR1 and CDR2: MNHEY and SVGAGI. The V and J ends lost 4 bases and 2 bases, in that order; junction bases with no gene match: 5. This chain's CDR3 is CASSFGTGVTYNSPLHF. In DNA, the CDR3 is TGTGCCAGCAGTTTCGGGACAGGGGTTACCTATAATTCACCCCTCCACTTT.

The table lists this clonotype with a few counts. The gene calls are TRBV6-1 and TRBJ1-1; D may be TRBD1 (6 bases). The CDR3 sequence is 12 residues long. Trimming removed 8 bases at V and 5 bases at J, with 12 bases between. The germline CDR1 and CDR2 sequences are MNHNS and SASEGT. The CDR3 sequence: CASRGASTEAFF. CDR3 sequence (DNA): TGTGCCAGCCGGGGGGCTAGTACTGAAGCTTTCTTT.

In regard to this clonotype: A much larger clone lies a single base off, so this may be a read error. The CDR3 loop reads CSGHRGGHNEQSF. The CDR3 DNA reads TGCAGCGGTCACAGGGGAGGCCACAATGAGCAGTCCTTC. This rearrangement joins TRBV29-1 to TRBJ2-1; the D gene is possibly TRBD1 (7 bases). Per germline, CDR1 SQVTM and CDR2 ANQGSEA. The CDR3 is made up of 13 amino acids.

The rearrangement links TRBV6-2 or TRBV6-3 to TRBJ2-3; either TRBD1 or TRBD2 may supply D (6 bases each). Germline CDR1 and CDR2: MNHEY and SVGEGT. Trimming cost V 4 bases and J 5 bases, with 13 bases left between them. The CDR3 contains 14 residues. CDR3 residues: CASSFWGARDTQYF. The CDR3 bases are TGTGCCAGCAGTTTTTGGGGGGCCAGAGATACGCAGTATTTT.

This clonotype was counted a few times. The rearrangement joins TRBV7-2 to TRBJ1-2; no clear D gene. Germline-derived CDR1 and CDR2 are SGHTA and FQGNSA. CDR3 length: 13 amino acids. The V end lost 4 bases, the J end lost 3 bases, and 9 bases lay between the germline ends. DNA of the CDR3: TGTGCCAGCAGCTCCGGGATATACTATGGCTACACCTTC. Its protein product is CASSSGIYYGYTF.

In its sample, this clonotype was seen many times. The chain carries TRBV5-1 and TRBJ2-3; D gene ambiguous. The CDR3 runs to 15 residues. CDR1 and CDR2 (germline): SGHRS, YFSETQ. V lost 1 base to trimming and J lost 3 bases, with 12 bases between them. The CDR3 loop reads CASSLLLLSTDTQYF. The CDR3 region has the DNA TGCGCCAGCAGCTTGCTTTTGCTTTCAACAGATACGCAGTATTTT.

This clonotype was counted a few times. The chain uses TRBV5-1 and TRBJ2-6, with D possibly called TRBD1 or TRBD2 (5 bases each). V was cut by 4 bases and J by 4 bases, with 12 bases left in between. This CDR3 is 15 amino acids long. Germline V gene sequence: CDR1 SGHRS, CDR2 YFSETQ. This CDR3 is CASSGDGTGANVLTF. The CDR3 nucleotides are TGCGCCAGCAGCGGGGACGGGACGGGGGCCAACGTCCTGACTTTC.

This clonotype was picked up many times. This sequence joins TRBV7-2 and TRBJ1-6; 7 bases match TRBD1. Trimming removed 1 base from V and 14 bases from J; junction bases left unmatched: 2. CDR3 length: 12 residues. The V gene's germline CDR1 is SGHTA and CDR2 FQGNSA. As DNA, the CDR3 is TGTGCCAGCAGCTTAGTGACAGGGACCCTCCACTTT. It codes for CASSLVTGTLHF.

This clonotype showed up just a few times. The rearrangement uses TRBV24-1 and TRBJ2-1; 7 bases align to TRBD2. The trim removed 9 bases at V and 0 bases at J, leaving 7 bases unmatched. This CDR3 is 15 amino acids long. Germline CDR1 KGHDR, CDR2 SFDVKD. CDR3 nucleotide sequence: TGTGCCACCCAAACGGGAGGTCGCTCCTACAATGAGCAGTTCTTC. Its protein product is CATQTGGRSYNEQFF.

This chain joins TRBV7-6 and TRBJ2-2, with no clear D. Germline V gene lookup returns CDR1 SGHVS and CDR2 FNYEAQ. V was clipped by 3 bases and J by 8 bases, with 7 bases between them. This CDR3 is built from 12 residues. Here the CDR3 reads CASSFNLGELFF. As DNA, the CDR3 is TGTGCCAGCAGCTTTAATCTAGGGGAGCTGTTTTTT.

There are many counts of this clonotype. V gene TRBV7-3 combines with J gene TRBJ2-3; no reliable D call. Germline V lookup: CDR1 SGHTA, CDR2 FQGTGA. The CDR3 totals 16 residues. V lost 6 bases, J lost 2 bases, and 18 bases lay in between. Here the CDR3 DNA reads TGTGCCAGCAGTAAGGGTCCTGCGGTTCACACAGATACGCAGTATTTT. Residues: CASSKGPAVHTDTQYF.

This rearrangement joins TRBV4-2 to TRBJ2-3; D is perhaps TRBD1 or TRBD2 (5 bases each). Trimming removed 4 bases from V and 6 bases from J, with 5 bases in between. Germline values: CDR1 LGHNA, CDR2 YNFKEQ. The CDR3 is made up of 11 amino acids. The DNA of the CDR3 is TGTGCCAGCAGCCGGGGGGATACGCAGTATTTT. This sequence encodes CASSRGDTQYF.

CDR3 loop: CASSGTDSYNEQFF. The CDR3 nucleotides read TGTGCCAGCAGTGGGACAGACTCCTACAATGAGCAGTTCTTC. The V gene is TRBV6-1, the J gene TRBJ2-1; perhaps TRBD1 as D (6 bases). V was pared by 4 bases and J by 0 bases, with 7 bases between. CDR1 and CDR2 from the germline V gene are MNHNS and SASEGT. The CDR3 sequence is 14 residues long.

This clonotype was found many times. The V and J genes are TRBV5-1 and TRBJ1-1, with D tentatively TRBD1 (5 bases). This CDR3 spans 14 amino acids. The germline V and J ends were trimmed by 4 bases and 10 bases, with 20 bases remaining between them. Germline V gene lookup returns CDR1 SGHRS and CDR2 YFSETQ. The CDR3 here is CASSPTAGPGGAFF. The CDR3 DNA reads TGCGCCAGCAGCCCGACAGCAGGGCCAGGCGGAGCTTTCTTT.

This chain joins TRBV11-1 and TRBJ2-3; 8 nucleotides align to TRBD1. Trimming removed 8 bases from V and 1 base from J; junction bases left unmatched: 5. The CDR3 contains 14 residues. Germline V CDR1 and CDR2: SGHAT, FQDESV (reference sequence). DNA of the CDR3: TGTGCCAGCTCGGACAGGGACGGCACAGATACGCAGTATTTT. It yields the protein CASSDRDGTDTQYF. Looking up the rest from reference TRBV11-1 and TRBJ2-3 gives the full variable domain: EAEVAQSPRYKITEKSQAVAFWCDPISGHATLYWYRQILGQGPELLVQFQDESVVDDSQLPKDRFSAERLKGVDSTLKIQPAELGDSAMYLCASSDRDGTDTQYFGPGTRLTVL.

The chain recombines TRBV5-1 with TRBJ2-5, with D tentatively TRBD2 (6 bases). CDR3 length equals 16 residues. The V gene lost 0 bases and the J gene lost 3 bases, with 15 bases spanning the gap. The germline gives CDR1 SGHRS, CDR2 YFSETQ. CDR3 in amino acids: CASSLGGGTSKETQYF. The CDR3 nucleotides read TGCGCCAGCAGCTTGGGGGGCGGGACGTCGAAAGAGACCCAGTACTTC. Full variable domain (missing parts from reference TRBV5-1 and TRBJ2-5): KAGVTQTPRYLIKTRGQQVTLSCSPISGHRSVSWYQQTPGQGLQFLFEYFSETQRNKGNFPGRFSGRQFSNSRSEMNVSTLELGDSALYLCASSLGGGTSKETQYFGPGTRLLVL.

V and J are TRBV30 and TRBJ2-1; 10 positions agree with TRBD1. CDR3 length equals 15 residues. V lost 3 bases, J lost 5 bases, and 7 bases stayed unmatched. The germline V gene encodes CDR1 GTSNPN and CDR2 SVGIG (reference sequence). The CDR3 bases are TGTGCCTGGAGCTCCGAGACAGGGGGCAACAATGAGCAGTTCTTC. Residues: CAWSSETGGNNEQFF.

The chain recombines TRBV29-1 with TRBJ2-6, with D perhaps matching TRBD1 (6 bases). Germline assignment: CDR1 SQVTM and CDR2 ANQGSEA. V was shortened by 6 bases and J by 2 bases, with 11 bases between the two germline ends. The CDR3 has 14 amino acids. CDR3 in amino acids: CSVRQEAGANVLTF. DNA of the CDR3: TGCAGCGTACGACAGGAAGCTGGGGCCAACGTCCTGACTTTC.

V gene TRBV9 combines with J gene TRBJ2-1; 9 positions match TRBD2. The germline CDR1 and CDR2 sequences are SGDLS and YYNGEE. The CDR3 has 16 amino acids. V lost 3 bases, J lost 0 bases, and 4 bases stayed unmatched. The CDR3 here is CASSASSGDSYNEQFF. DNA of the CDR3: TGTGCCAGCAGCGCTTCTAGCGGGGACTCCTACAATGAGCAGTTCTTC.